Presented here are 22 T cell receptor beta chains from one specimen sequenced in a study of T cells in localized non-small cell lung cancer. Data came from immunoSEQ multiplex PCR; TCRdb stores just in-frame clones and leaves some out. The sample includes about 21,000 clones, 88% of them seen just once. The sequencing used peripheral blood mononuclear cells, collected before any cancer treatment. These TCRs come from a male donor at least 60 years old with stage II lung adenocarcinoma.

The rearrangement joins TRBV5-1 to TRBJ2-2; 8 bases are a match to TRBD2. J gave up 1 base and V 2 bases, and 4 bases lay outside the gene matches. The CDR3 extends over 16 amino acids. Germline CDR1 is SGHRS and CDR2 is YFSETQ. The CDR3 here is CASSFSGRGNTGELFF. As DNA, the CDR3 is TGCGCCAGCAGCTTCAGCGGGAGAGGGAACACCGGGGAGCTGTTTTTT.

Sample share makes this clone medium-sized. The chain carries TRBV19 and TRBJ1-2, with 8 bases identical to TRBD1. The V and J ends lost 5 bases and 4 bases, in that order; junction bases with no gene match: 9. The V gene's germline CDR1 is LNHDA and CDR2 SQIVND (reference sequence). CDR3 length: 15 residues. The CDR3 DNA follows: TGTGCCAGTAGTGCTGCCGGGACAGGAGCCTATGGCTACACCTTC. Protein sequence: CASSAAGTGAYGYTF.

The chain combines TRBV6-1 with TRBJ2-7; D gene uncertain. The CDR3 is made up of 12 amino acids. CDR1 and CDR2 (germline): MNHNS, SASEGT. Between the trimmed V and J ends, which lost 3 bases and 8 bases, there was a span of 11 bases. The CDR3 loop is CASSEEPPQQYF. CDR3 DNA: TGTGCCAGCAGTGAGGAACCACCGCAGCAGTACTTC.

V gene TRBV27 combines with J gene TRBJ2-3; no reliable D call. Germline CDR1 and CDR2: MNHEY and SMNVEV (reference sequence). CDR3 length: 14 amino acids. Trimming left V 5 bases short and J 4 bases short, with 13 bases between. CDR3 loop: CASSLNYLPDTQYF. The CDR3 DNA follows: TGTGCCAGCAGTCTAAACTATTTACCAGATACGCAGTATTTT.

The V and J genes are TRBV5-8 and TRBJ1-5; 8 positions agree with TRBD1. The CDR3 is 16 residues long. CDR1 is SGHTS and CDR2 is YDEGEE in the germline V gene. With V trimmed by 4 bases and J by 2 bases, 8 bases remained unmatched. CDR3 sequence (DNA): TGTGCCAGCAGCCCCCGACAGGGGTCGGGCAATCAGCCCCAGCATTTT. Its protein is CASSPRQGSGNQPQHF. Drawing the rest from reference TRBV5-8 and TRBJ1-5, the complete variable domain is EAGVTQSPTHLIKTRGQQATLRCSPISGHTSVYWYQQALGLGLQFLLWYDEGEERNRGNFPPRFSGRQFPNYSSELNVNALELEDSALYLCASSPRQGSGNQPQHFGDGTRLSIL.

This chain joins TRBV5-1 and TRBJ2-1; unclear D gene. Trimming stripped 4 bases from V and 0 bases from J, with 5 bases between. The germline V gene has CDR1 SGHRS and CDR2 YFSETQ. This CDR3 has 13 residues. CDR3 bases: TGCGCCAGCAGCACGAGCTCCTACAATGAGCAGTTCTTC. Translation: CASSTSSYNEQFF.

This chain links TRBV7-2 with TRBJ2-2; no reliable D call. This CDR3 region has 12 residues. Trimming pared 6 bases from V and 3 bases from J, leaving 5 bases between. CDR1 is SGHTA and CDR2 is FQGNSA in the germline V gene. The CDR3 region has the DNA TGTGCCAGCAGTACGTACACCGGGGAGCTGTTTTTT. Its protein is CASSTYTGELFF.

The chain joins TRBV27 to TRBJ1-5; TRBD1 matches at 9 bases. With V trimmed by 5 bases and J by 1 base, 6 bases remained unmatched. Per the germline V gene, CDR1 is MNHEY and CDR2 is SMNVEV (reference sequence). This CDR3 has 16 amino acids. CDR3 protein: CASSPRQGVSNQPQHF. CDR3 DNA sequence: TGTGCCAGCAGTCCCCGACAGGGGGTAAGCAATCAGCCCCAGCATTTT.

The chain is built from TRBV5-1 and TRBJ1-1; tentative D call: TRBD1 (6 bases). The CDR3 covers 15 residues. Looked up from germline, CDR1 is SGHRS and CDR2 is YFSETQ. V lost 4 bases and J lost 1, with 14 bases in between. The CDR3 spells CASSLMVQGNTEAFF. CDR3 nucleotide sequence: TGCGCCAGCAGCCTCATGGTACAGGGGAACACTGAAGCTTTCTTT. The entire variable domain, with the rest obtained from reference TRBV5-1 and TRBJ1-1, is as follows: KAGVTQTPRYLIKTRGQQVTLSCSPISGHRSVSWYQQTPGQGLQFLFEYFSETQRNKGNFPGRFSGRQFSNSRSEMNVSTLELGDSALYLCASSLMVQGNTEAFFGQGTRLTVV.

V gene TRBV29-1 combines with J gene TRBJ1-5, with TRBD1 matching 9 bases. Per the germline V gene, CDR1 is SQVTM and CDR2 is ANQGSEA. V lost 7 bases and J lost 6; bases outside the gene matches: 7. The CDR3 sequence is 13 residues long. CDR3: CSAETGGGQPQHF. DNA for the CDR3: TGCAGCGCCGAGACAGGGGGAGGTCAGCCCCAGCATTTT. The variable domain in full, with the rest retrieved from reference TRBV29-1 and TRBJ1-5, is SAVISQKPSRDICQRGTSLTIQCQVDSQVTMMFWYRQQPGQSLTLIATANQGSEATYESGFVIDKFPISRPNLTFSTLTVSNMSPEDSSIYLCSAETGGGQPQHFGDGTRLSIL.

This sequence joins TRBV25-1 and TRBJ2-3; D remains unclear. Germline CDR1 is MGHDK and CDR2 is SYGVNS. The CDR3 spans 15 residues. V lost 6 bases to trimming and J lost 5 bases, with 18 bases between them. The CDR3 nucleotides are TGTGCCAGCAGCCCACGCGGCTCATCAGGAGATACGCAGTATTTT. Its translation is CASSPRGSSGDTQYF.

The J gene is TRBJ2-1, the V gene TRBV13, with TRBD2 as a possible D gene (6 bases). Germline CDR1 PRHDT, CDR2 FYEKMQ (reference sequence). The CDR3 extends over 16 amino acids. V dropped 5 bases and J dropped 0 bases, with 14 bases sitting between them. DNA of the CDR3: TGTGCCAGCAGCCCAGGCCTAGCGTCCTCCTACAATGAGCAGTTCTTC. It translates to CASSPGLASSYNEQFF.

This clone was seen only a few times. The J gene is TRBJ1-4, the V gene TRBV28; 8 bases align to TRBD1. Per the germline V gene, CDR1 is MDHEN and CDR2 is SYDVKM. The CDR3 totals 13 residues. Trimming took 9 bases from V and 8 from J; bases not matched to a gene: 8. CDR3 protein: CASRDRSSEKLFF. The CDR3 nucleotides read TGTGCCAGTAGGGACAGGTCTTCCGAAAAACTGTTTTTT.

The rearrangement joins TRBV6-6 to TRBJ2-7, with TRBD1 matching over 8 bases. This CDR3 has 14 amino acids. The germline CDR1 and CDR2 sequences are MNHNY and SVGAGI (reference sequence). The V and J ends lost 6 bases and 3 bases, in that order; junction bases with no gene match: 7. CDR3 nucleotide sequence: TGTGCCAGCAGATCCGGGACAGGTCGCTACGAGCAGTACTTC. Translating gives CASRSGTGRYEQYF.

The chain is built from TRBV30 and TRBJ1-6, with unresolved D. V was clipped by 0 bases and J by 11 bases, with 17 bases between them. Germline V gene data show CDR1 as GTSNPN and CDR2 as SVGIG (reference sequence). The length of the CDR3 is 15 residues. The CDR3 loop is CAWSVALVGRPPLHF. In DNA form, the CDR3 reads TGTGCCTGGAGTGTGGCTCTGGTAGGTAGGCCACCCCTCCACTTT.

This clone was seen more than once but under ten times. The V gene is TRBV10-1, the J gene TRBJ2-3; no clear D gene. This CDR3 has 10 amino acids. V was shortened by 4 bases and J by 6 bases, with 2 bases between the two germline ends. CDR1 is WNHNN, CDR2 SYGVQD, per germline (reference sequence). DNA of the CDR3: TGCGCCAGCAGTGGTGATACGCAGTATTTT. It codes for CASSGDTQYF.

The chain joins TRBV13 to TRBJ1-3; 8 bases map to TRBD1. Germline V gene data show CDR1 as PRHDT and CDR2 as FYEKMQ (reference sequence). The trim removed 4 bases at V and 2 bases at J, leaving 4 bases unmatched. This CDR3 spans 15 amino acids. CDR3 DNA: TGTGCCAGCAGCTCCAGGGGGCTAACTGGAAACACCATATATTTT. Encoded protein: CASSSRGLTGNTIYF.

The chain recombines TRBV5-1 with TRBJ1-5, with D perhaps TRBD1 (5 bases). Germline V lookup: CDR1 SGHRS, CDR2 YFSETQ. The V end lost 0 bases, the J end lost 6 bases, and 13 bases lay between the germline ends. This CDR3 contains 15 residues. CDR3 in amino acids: CASSLDAREGQPQHF. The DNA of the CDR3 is TGCGCCAGCAGCTTGGATGCCAGGGAAGGTCAGCCCCAGCATTTT.

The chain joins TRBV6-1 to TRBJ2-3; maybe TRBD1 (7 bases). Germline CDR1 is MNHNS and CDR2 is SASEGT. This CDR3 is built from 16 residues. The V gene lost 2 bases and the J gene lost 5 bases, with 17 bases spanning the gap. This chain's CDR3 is CASSEPRGVVQDTQYF. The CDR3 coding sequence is TGTGCCAGCAGTGAACCCAGGGGGGTTGTACAAGATACGCAGTATTTT.

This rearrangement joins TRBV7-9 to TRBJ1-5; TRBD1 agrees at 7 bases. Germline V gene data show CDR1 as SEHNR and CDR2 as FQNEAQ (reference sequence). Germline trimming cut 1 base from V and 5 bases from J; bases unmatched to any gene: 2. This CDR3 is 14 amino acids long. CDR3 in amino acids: CASSLGQGHQPQHF. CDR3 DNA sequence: TGTGCCAGCAGCTTAGGACAGGGTCATCAGCCCCAGCATTTT.

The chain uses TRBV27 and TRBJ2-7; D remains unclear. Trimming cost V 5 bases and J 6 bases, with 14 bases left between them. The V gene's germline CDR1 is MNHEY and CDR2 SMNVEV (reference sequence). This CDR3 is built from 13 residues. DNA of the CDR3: TGTGCCAGCAGTCCCTATCGGTCTGTCGAGCAGTACTTC. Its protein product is CASSPYRSVEQYF.

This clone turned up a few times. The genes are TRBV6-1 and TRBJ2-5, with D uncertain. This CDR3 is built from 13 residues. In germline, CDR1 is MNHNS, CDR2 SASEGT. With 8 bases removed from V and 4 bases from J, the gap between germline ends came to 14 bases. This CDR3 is CASLAGWLETQYF. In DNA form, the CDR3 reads TGTGCCAGCTTGGCCGGGTGGTTAGAGACCCAGTACTTC.